The next 8 T cell receptor beta chains were all read from a single sample in a study of CD8 T cells in ankylosing spondylitis. Overall study results and limits: There was a TCR beta motif, made of eight highly homologous variants, that appeared characteristic of ankylosing spondylitis blood.

Antigens for these TCRs are unknown. One entry per CDR3 protein, called by TCRdb with MiXCR from the 5' RACE reads. The sample contains about 800,000 distinct CDR3 sequences, about an eighth of which appear only once. The sample was blood, either unsorted or a sorted T cell fraction (not recorded which). The receptors come from a male donor with ankylosing spondylitis.

This clonotype was seen only a few times. The chain carries TRBV5-1 and TRBJ2-7, with 9 positions matching TRBD1. V lost 3 bases, J lost 7 bases, and 11 bases stayed unmatched. The germline V gene has CDR1 SGHRS and CDR2 YFSETQ. The CDR3 has 15 amino acids. CDR3 in amino acids: CASSSIPGQGREQYF. DNA of the CDR3: TGCGCCAGCAGCTCAATCCCGGGACAGGGACGGGAGCAGTACTTC. The whole variable domain, remainder taken from reference TRBV5-1 and TRBJ2-7, is KAGVTQTPRYLIKTRGQQVTLSCSPISGHRSVSWYQQTPGQGLQFLFEYFSETQRNKGNFPGRFSGRQFSNSRSEMNVSTLELGDSALYLCASSSIPGQGREQYFGPGTRLTVT.

V is TRBV4-3 and J is TRBJ2-3, with no clear D. The CDR3 is 14 amino acids. V was pared by 0 bases and J by 2 bases, with 6 bases between. Germline-derived CDR1 and CDR2 are LGHNA and YSLEER. In DNA, the CDR3 is TGCGCCAGCAGCCAAGACGCCATCACAGATACGCAGTATTTT. Amino acids: CASSQDAITDTQYF.

The CDR3 sequence: CASSRLAGVADTQYF. The CDR3 DNA reads TGCGCCAGCAGCCGACTAGCGGGAGTGGCAGATACGCAGTATTTT. V and J are TRBV4-3 and TRBJ2-3; 12 bases match TRBD2. Trimming cost V 4 bases and J 4 bases; bases outside gene matches: 3. The CDR3 loop spans 15 amino acids. Per germline, CDR1 LGHNA and CDR2 YSLEER.

This clonotype was counted many times. This chain connects TRBV20-1 to TRBJ2-5, with a tentative D call TRBD2 (7 bases). CDR3 length: 11 residues. Germline loops: CDR1 DFQATT, CDR2 SNEGSKA (reference sequence). CDR3 residues: CARGPRETQYF. DNA for the CDR3: TGCGCGCGGGGGCCCCGAGAGACCCAGTACTTC.

In its sample, this clonotype was seen many times. The chain joins TRBV20-1 to TRBJ1-3; D not certain. The germline V and J ends were trimmed by 5 bases and 3 bases, with 14 bases remaining between them. The germline V gene has CDR1 DFQATT and CDR2 SNEGSKA (reference sequence). The CDR3 extends over 14 amino acids. CDR3: CSASPRMDGNTIYF. The CDR3 nucleotides read TGCAGTGCTTCTCCTCGTATGGATGGAAACACCATATATTTT.

This clonotype was observed a few times. The chain links TRBV7-2 to TRBJ1-1; D is unclear. V was trimmed by 5 bases and J by 1 base, leaving 11 bases between them. The CDR3 spans 14 residues. In germline, CDR1 is SGHTA, CDR2 FQGNSA. CDR3 nucleotide sequence: TGTGCCAGCAGCCGACCGCTTCAGAACACTGAAGCTTTCTTT. It yields the protein CASSRPLQNTEAFF.

The rearrangement links TRBV9 to TRBJ2-1; D uncertain. This CDR3 is built from 15 residues. Trimming took off 4 bases at V and 4 bases at J, with 15 bases between the two ends. CDR1 SGDLS and CDR2 YYNGEE come from the germline V gene. This CDR3 is CASSPRLVGYNEQFF. The CDR3 nucleotides are TGTGCCAGCAGCCCCAGGCTAGTCGGTTACAATGAGCAGTTCTTC.

The table lists this clonotype with many counts. J is TRBJ1-2 and V is TRBV6-5; no clear D gene. The CDR3 consists of 12 residues. Germline assignment: CDR1 MNHEY and CDR2 SVGAGI. V was cut by 7 bases and J by 4 bases, with 10 bases left in between. CDR3 in amino acids: CASMRLSYGYTF. The CDR3 DNA reads TGTGCCAGCATGCGACTAAGCTATGGCTACACCTTC.